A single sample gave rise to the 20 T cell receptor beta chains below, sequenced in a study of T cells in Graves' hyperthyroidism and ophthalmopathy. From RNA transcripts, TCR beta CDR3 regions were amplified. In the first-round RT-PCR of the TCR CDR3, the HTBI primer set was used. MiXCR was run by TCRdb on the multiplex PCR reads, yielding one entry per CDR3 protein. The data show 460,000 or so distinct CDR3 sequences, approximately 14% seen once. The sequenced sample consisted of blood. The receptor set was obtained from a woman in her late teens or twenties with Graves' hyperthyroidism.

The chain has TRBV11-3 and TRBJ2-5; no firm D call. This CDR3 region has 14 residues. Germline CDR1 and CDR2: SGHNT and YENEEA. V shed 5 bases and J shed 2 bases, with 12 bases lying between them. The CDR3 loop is CASSQRLLQETQYF. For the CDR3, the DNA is TGTGCCAGCAGCCAAAGACTCCTGCAAGAGACCCAGTACTTC.

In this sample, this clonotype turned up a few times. The DNA of the CDR3 is TGTGCCAGCAGCCCGGGACTAGCGGGAGAGCGGGAGCAGTACGTC. Its protein is CASSPGLAGEREQYV. This chain links TRBV3-1 with TRBJ2-7, with TRBD2 identical over 14 bases. Looked up from germline, CDR1 is LGHDT and CDR2 is YNNKEL (reference sequence). The CDR3 consists of 15 residues. The ends lost 4 bases at V and 7 bases at J; junction bases unmatched: 6.

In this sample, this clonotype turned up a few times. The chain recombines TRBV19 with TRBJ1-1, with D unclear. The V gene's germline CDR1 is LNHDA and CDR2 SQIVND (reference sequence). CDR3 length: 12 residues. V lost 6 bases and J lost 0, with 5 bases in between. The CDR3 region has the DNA TGTGCCAGTAGGGAGTTGAACACTGAAGCTTTCTTT. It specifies CASRELNTEAFF.

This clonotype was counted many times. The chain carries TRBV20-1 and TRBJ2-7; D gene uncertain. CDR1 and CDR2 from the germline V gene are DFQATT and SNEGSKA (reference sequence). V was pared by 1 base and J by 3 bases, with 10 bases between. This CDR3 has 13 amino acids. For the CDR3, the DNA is TGCAGTGCTAGAGGTGAAAGGGACTACGAGCAGTACTTC. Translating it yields CSARGERDYEQYF.

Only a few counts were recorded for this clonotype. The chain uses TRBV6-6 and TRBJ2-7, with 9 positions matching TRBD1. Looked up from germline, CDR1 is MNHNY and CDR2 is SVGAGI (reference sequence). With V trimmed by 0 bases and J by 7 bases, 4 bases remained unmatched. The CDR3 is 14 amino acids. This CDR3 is CASSYSMGQGEQYV. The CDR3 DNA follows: TGTGCCAGCAGTTACTCGATGGGACAGGGAGAGCAGTACGTC.

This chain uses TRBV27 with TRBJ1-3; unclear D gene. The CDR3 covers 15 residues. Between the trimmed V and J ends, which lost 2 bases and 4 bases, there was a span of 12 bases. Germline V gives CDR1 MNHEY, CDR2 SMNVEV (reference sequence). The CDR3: CASSLSPVGGNTIYF. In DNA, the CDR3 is TGTGCCAGCAGTTTAAGCCCCGTTGGCGGAAACACCATATATTTT.

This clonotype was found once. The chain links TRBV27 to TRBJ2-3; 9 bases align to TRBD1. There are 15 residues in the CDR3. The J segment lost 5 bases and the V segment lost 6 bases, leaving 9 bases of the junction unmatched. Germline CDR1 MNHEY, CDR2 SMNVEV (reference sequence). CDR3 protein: CASSEGQGSGDTQYF. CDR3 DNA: TGTGCCAGCAGCGAGGGACAGGGTTCGGGAGATACGCAGTATTTT.

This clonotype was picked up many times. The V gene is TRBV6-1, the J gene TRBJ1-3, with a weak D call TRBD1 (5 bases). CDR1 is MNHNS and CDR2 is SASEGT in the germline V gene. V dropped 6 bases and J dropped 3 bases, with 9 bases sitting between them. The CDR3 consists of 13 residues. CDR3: CASRGLNGNTIYF. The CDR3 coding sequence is TGTGCCAGCAGGGGACTAAATGGAAACACCATATATTTT.

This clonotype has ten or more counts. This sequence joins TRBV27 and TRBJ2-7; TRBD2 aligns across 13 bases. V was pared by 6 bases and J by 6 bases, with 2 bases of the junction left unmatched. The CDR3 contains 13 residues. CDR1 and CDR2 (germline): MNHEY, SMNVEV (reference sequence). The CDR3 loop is CASRRLAGGEQYV. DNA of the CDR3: TGTGCCAGCAGGCGACTAGCGGGAGGCGAGCAGTACGTC.

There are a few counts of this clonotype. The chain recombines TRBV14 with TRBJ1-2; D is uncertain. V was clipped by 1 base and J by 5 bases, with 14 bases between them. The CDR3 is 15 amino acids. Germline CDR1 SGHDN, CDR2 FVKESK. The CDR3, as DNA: TGTGCCAGCAGCCAAGGTCGGACGGCTCGGTATGGCTACACCTTC. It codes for CASSQGRTARYGYTF.

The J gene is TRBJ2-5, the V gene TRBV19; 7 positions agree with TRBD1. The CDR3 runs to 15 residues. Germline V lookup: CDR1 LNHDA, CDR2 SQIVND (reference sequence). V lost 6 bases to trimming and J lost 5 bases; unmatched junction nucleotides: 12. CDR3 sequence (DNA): TGTGCCAGTAGCCCCAGGGGGAGAGGCGGCGAGACCCAGTACTTC. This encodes CASSPRGRGGETQYF.

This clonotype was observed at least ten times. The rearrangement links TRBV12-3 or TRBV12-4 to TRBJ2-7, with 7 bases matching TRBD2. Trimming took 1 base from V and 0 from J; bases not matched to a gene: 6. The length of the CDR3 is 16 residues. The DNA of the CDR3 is TGTGCCAGCAGTTTAGGATGGGGGGGGAGCTCCTACGAGCAGTACGTC. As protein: CASSLGWGGSSYEQYV.

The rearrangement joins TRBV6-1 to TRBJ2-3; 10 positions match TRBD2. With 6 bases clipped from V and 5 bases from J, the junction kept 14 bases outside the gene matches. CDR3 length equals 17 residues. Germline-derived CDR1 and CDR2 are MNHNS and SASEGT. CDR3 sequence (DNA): TGTGCCAGCAGACAGAGCGGGAGGGAAGTCGGGGTAGATACGCAGTATTTT. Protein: CASRQSGREVGVDTQYF.

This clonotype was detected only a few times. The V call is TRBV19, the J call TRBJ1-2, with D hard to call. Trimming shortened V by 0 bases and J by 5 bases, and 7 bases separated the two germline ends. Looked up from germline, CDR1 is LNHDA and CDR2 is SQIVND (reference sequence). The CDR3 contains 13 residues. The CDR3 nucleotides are TGTGCCAGTAGTATAGAGGACGAATATGGCTACACCTTC. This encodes CASSIEDEYGYTF. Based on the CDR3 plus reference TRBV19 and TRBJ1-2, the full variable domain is DGGITQSPKYLFRKEGQNVTLSCEQNLNHDAMYWYRQDPGQGLRLIYYSQIVNDFQKGDIAEGYSVSREKKESFPLTVTSAQKNPTAFYLCASSIEDEYGYTFGSGTRLTVV.

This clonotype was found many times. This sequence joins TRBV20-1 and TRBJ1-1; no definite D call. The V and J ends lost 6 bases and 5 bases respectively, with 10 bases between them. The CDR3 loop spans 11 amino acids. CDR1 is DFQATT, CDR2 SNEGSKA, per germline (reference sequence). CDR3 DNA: TGCAGTGCGGGAGTGGGGACTGAAGCTTTCTTT. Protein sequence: CSAGVGTEAFF.

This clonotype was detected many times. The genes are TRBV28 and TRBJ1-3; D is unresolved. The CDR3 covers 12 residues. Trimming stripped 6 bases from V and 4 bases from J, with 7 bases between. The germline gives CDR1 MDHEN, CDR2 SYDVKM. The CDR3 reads CASSSRGNTIYF. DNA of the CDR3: TGTGCCAGCAGCTCGAGGGGAAACACCATATATTTT.

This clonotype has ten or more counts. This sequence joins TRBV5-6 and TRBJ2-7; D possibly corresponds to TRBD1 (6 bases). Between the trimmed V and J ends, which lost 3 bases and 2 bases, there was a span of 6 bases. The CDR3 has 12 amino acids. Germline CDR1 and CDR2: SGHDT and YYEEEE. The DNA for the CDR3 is TGTGCCAGCAGCTGGACAGCCTACGAGCAGTACTTC. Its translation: CASSWTAYEQYF.

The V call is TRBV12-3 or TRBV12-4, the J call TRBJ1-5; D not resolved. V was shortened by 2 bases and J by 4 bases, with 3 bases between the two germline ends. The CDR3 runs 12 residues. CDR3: CASSLMNQPQHF. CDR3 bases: TGTGCCAGCAGTTTAATGAATCAGCCCCAGCATTTT.

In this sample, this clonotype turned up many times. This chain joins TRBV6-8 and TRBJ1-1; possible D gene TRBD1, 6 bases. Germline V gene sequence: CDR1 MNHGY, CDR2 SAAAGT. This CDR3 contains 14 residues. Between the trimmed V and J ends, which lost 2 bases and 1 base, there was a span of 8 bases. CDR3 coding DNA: TGTGCCAGCAGTTACCAGGGGAAGAACACTGAAGCTTTCTTT. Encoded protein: CASSYQGKNTEAFF.

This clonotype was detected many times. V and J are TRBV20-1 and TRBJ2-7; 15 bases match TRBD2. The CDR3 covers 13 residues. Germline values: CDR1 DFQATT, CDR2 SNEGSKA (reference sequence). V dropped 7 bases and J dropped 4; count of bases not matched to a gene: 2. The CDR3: CSVGTSGRYEQYF. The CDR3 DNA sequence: TGCAGTGTGGGGACTAGCGGGAGGTACGAGCAGTACTTC.